The sequence of this T cell receptor beta chain was determined in a study of shared clonotypes between healthy human individuals. Looking at the study overall: A few men and a couple of women, aged 18 to 49, were donors. Each donor contributed plates that comprised three CD4 naive, three CD4 memory, two CD8 naive and one CD8 memory.

Per sorted-subset replicate PCR, input was approximately 210 ng DNA, representing roughly 30,000 T cell genomes. Clones were sequenced by immunoSEQ multiplex PCR, and TCRdb holds only the in-frame ones, with some missing. Of 2 million to 2.5 million clones listed, 93% are singletons. The ends were cut back, 5 bases at V and 5 bases at J, with 15 bases in the middle. The V gene's germline CDR1 is SEHNR and CDR2 FQNEAQ (reference sequence). The CDR3 spans 14 residues. The V and J genes are TRBV7-9 and TRBJ1-1; TRBD1 might be the D (6 bases). Sample: naive CD4+ T cells from PBMCs. The subset was: CD45RA+ positively selected. The receptor's source is a man aged 18 to 30 in good health. Some clones in this sample may be carry-over from other donors' samples. CDR3 loop: CASSTSGQRTEAFF. In DNA, the CDR3 is TGTGCCAGCAGCACGAGTGGACAGCGGACTGAAGCTTTCTTT.